The 3 T cell receptor beta chains listed next were all sequenced from one sample in a study of shared clonotypes between healthy human individuals. This table comes from immunoSEQ multiplex PCR, and its TCRdb copy is limited to in-frame clones, with some not included. The sample has about 670,000 clones; approximately 79% are singletons. Sequencing was carried out using memory CD4+ T cells sorted from blood. The subset denotes: CD45RA-negative fraction. Every receptor here comes from a woman in her twenties or thirties in good health.

This clone was seen just once. The V and J genes are TRBV6-5 and TRBJ1-1; D is unresolved. V lost 7 bases and J lost 4, with 10 bases in between. There are 12 residues in the CDR3. Germline CDR1 and CDR2: MNHEY and SVGAGI. CDR3: CASTRLGTEAFF. CDR3 coding DNA: TGTGCCAGCACACGGCTGGGCACTGAAGCTTTCTTT.

The chain joins TRBV7-3 to TRBJ2-6; weak D call: TRBD1 (5 bases). Germline CDR1 reads SGHTA; CDR2 reads FQGTGA. V shed 3 bases and J shed 0 bases, with 9 bases lying between them. The CDR3 contains 16 residues. CDR3 loop: CASSFPGFSGANVLTF. CDR3 nucleotide sequence: TGTGCCAGCAGCTTCCCAGGGTTCTCTGGGGCCAACGTCCTGACTTTC.

This clone has ten or more counts. The genes are TRBV25-1 and TRBJ2-5; the match to TRBD2 covers 8 bases. Germline assignment: CDR1 MGHDK and CDR2 SYGVNS. The trim removed 3 bases at V and 5 bases at J, leaving 11 bases unmatched. This CDR3 is 16 amino acids long. The DNA of the CDR3 is TGTGCCAGCAGTGATAAGGCTAGCGGGTCTTACGAGACCCAGTACTTC. It yields the protein CASSDKASGSYETQYF. Based on the CDR3 plus reference TRBV25-1 and TRBJ2-5, the full variable domain is EADIYQTPRYLVIGTGKKITLECSQTMGHDKMYWYQQDPGMELHLIHYSYGVNSTEKGDLSSESTVSRIRTEHFPLTLESARPSHTSQYLCASSDKASGSYETQYFGPGTRLLVL.